One sample yielded the 21 T cell receptor beta chains listed below, sequenced in a study of cytomegalovirus exposure and HLA in healthy donors. This PCR relied on a set of 60 Vbeta primers and 13 Jbeta primers. The assay was immunoSEQ multiplex PCR, and TCRdb's table has in-frame clones only and misses some. The sample records over 150,000 clones, roughly four fifths being singletons. Sequenced input: PBMCs. The receptors here all came from a girl aged 10 to 17 in good health and CMV-seropositive.

The V gene is TRBV7-2, the J gene TRBJ1-1; 7 bases line up with TRBD1. Germline V gene data show CDR1 as SGHTA and CDR2 as FQGNSA. V trimming: 4 bases; J trimming: 5 bases; junction bases outside the gene matches: 4. CDR3 length: 13 amino acids. For the CDR3, the DNA is TGTGCCAGCAGCTACGGACAGGTAACTGAAGCTTTCTTT. Its protein product is CASSYGQVTEAFF.

V gene TRBV6-5 combines with J gene TRBJ1-6; 7 nucleotides agree with TRBD1. The J segment lost 5 bases and the V segment lost 6 bases, leaving 7 bases of the junction unmatched. Germline CDR1 reads MNHEY; CDR2 reads SVGAGI. The CDR3 has 15 residues. This chain's CDR3 is CASRWIDRDNSPLHF. The CDR3 bases are TGTGCCAGCAGGTGGATTGACAGGGATAATTCACCCCTCCACTTT.

V and J are TRBV7-8 and TRBJ1-3; D is unclear. The CDR3 covers 14 residues. V dropped 5 bases and J dropped 3 bases, with 11 bases sitting between them. Germline V gene sequence: CDR1 SGHVS, CDR2 FQNEAQ. The CDR3 loop is CASSREIFGNTIYF. In nucleotides, the CDR3 is TGTGCCAGCAGCCGCGAGATTTTTGGAAACACCATATATTTT.

This chain joins TRBV5-6 and TRBJ2-3, with 7 bases aligning to TRBD2. V trimming: 1 base; J trimming: 2 bases; junction bases outside the gene matches: 7. The CDR3 extends over 16 amino acids. The germline V gene has CDR1 SGHDT and CDR2 YYEEEE. CDR3 nucleotides: TGTGCCAGCAGCTTGCGGCCAGCGGGGATCACAGATACGCAGTATTTT. It is translated as CASSLRPAGITDTQYF.

The chain has TRBV6-6 and TRBJ1-2; 7 bases map to TRBD1. The CDR3 length is 13 residues. CDR1 is MNHNY, CDR2 SVGAGI, per germline (reference sequence). Trimming at V came to 5 bases and at J to 13 bases, leaving 13 bases not matched to a gene. The CDR3 here is CASSNDRAQSATF. The CDR3 nucleotides are TGTGCCAGCAGTAATGACAGGGCGCAATCGGCCACCTTC.

The gene calls are TRBV4-1 and TRBJ2-3, with TRBD2 identical over 10 bases. With V trimmed by 1 base and J by 11 bases, 15 bases remained unmatched. The germline V gene encodes CDR1 MGHRA and CDR2 YSYEKL. This CDR3 is 17 amino acids long. In DNA form, the CDR3 reads TGCGCCAGCAGCCAAGTCGGCGCCGGGACTAGCGCCTTCGGGCAGTATTTT. Its protein is CASSQVGAGTSAFGQYF.

The V and J genes are TRBV2 and TRBJ1-3; TRBD1 agrees at 7 bases. Germline V lookup: CDR1 SNHLY, CDR2 FYNNEI. J lost 4 bases, V lost 6 bases, and 6 bases had no gene match. The CDR3 extends over 14 amino acids. The CDR3 here is CASRRDSSGNTIYF. CDR3 DNA: TGTGCCAGCAGAAGGGACAGCTCAGGAAACACCATATATTTT.

V gene TRBV11-2 combines with J gene TRBJ2-1, with a possible D match to TRBD2 (6 bases). Germline V CDR1 and CDR2: SGHAT, FQNNGV. V was cut by 1 base and J by 9 bases, with 19 bases left in between. CDR3 size: 16 residues. The CDR3 DNA follows: TGTGCCAGCAGCTTAGGAGGGAGCGGGCTCCGGGGTGAGCAGTTCTTC. Amino acid sequence: CASSLGGSGLRGEQFF.

In regard to this clone: The junction shows a germline mismatch at one end, possibly a read error. V usage is TRBV7-7 and J usage is TRBJ2-3, with TRBD2 matching over 7 bases. CDR3 length equals 15 residues. The germline gives CDR1 SSHAT, CDR2 FNYEAQ (reference sequence). CDR3 DNA: TGTGCTAGCAGCTTAGGTTCTAGCGGCGGGGATACGCAGTATTTT. Translating it yields CASSLGSSGGDTQYF.

CDR3 bases: TGTGCCTGGAGTCTTGACTCTAATTCACCCCTCCACTTT. It yields the protein CAWSLDSNSPLHF. This rearrangement joins TRBV30 to TRBJ1-6; D gene unclear. Per germline, CDR1 GTSNPN and CDR2 SVGIG (reference sequence). Trimming took 2 bases from V and 6 from J, leaving 8 bases between them. CDR3 length: 13 residues.

The V gene is TRBV7-9, the J gene TRBJ1-4, with 11 bases lining up with TRBD1. Germline-derived CDR1 and CDR2 are SEHNR and FQNEAQ (reference sequence). Trimming at V came to 4 bases and at J to 7 bases, leaving 5 bases not matched to a gene. This CDR3 is built from 15 residues. CDR3 bases: TGTGCCAGCAGCTCTATCGGGACAGGGGGTGAAAAACTGTTTTTT. It specifies CASSSIGTGGEKLFF.

The J gene is TRBJ2-1, the V gene TRBV7-3, with D maybe TRBD2 (5 bases). Trimming cost V 5 bases and J 1 base, with 12 bases left between them. The germline V gene has CDR1 SGHTA and CDR2 FQGTGA. There are 15 residues in the CDR3. For the CDR3, the DNA is TGTGCCAGCAGCCGTACTAGTGGGTCCTACAATGAGCAGTTCTTC. It specifies CASSRTSGSYNEQFF. The full variable domain, its missing parts supplied by reference TRBV7-3 and TRBJ2-1, is GAGVSQTPSNKVTEKGKYVELRCDPISGHTALYWYRQSLGQGPEFLIYFQGTGAADDSGLPNDRFFAVRPEGSVSTLKIQRTERGDSAVYLCASSRTSGSYNEQFFGPGTRLTVL.

This chain connects TRBV5-8 to TRBJ2-5; maybe TRBD2 (7 bases). The J call may be wrong; the DNA end is better matched by TRBJ2-7. CDR3 size: 13 residues. The germline CDR1 and CDR2 sequences are SGHTS and YDEGEE. The DNA of the CDR3 is TGTGCCAGCTGGCGCGGGGGCAACTACGAGCAGTACTTC. Amino acid sequence: CASWRGGNYEQYF.

Points on this clone: Germline and junction disagree at one end, which may indicate a read error. The V and J genes are TRBV25-1 and TRBJ1-2, with TRBD1 matching over 7 bases. The CDR3 consists of 13 residues. Germline values: CDR1 MGHDK, CDR2 SYGVNS. This CDR3 is CVSSERTGYGYTF. For the CDR3, the DNA is TGTGTCAGCAGTGAAAGGACAGGCTATGGCTACACCTTC.

The genes are TRBV13 and TRBJ1-1; 9 bases fit TRBD1. The CDR3 loop spans 14 amino acids. V was pared by 5 bases and J by 4 bases, with 5 bases of the junction left unmatched. Per the germline V gene, CDR1 is PRHDT and CDR2 is FYEKMQ (reference sequence). CDR3 region: CASSSGTGITEAFF. The DNA for the CDR3 is TGTGCCAGCAGCAGCGGGACAGGGATCACTGAAGCTTTCTTT. The full variable domain, rest sourced from reference TRBV13 and TRBJ1-1, is AAGVIQSPRHLIKEKRETATLKCYPIPRHDTVYWYQQGPGQDPQFLISFYEKMQSDKGSIPDRFSAQQFSDYHSELNMSSLELGDSALYFCASSSGTGITEAFFGQGTRLTVV.

The chain couples TRBV10-3 to TRBJ1-2; 7 nucleotides align to TRBD1. The CDR3 totals 14 residues. Per the germline V gene, CDR1 is ENHRY and CDR2 is SYGVKD. The J segment lost 4 bases and the V segment lost 3 bases, leaving 5 bases of the junction unmatched. The CDR3 here is CAISDPTGSYGYTF. Written as DNA, the CDR3 is TGTGCCATCAGTGACCCGACAGGGTCCTATGGCTACACCTTC.

Only a few counts were recorded for this clone. The chain recombines TRBV15 with TRBJ2-5; 9 bases match TRBD2. This CDR3 contains 16 residues. The J segment lost 4 bases and the V segment lost 0 bases, leaving 6 bases of the junction unmatched. Germline V gene sequence: CDR1 LNHNV, CDR2 YYDKDF (reference sequence). The CDR3 is CATSRDTPAGGETQYF. CDR3 sequence (DNA): TGTGCCACCAGCAGAGATACCCCAGCGGGAGGAGAGACCCAGTACTTC.

The rearrangement links TRBV7-2 to TRBJ2-1, with D possibly matching TRBD2 (6 bases). The V end lost 5 bases, the J end lost 4 bases, and 9 bases lay between the germline ends. Germline V gene data show CDR1 as SGHTA and CDR2 as FQGNSA. This CDR3 has 13 amino acids. CDR3 amino acids: CASSQDYYNEQFF. The CDR3 DNA is TGTGCCAGCAGCCAGGACTATTACAATGAGCAGTTCTTC.

This chain connects TRBV14 to TRBJ1-2; 11 positions agree with TRBD1. With 0 bases clipped from V and 5 bases from J, the junction kept 8 bases outside the gene matches. The CDR3 is 17 residues long. From germline, CDR1 is SGHDN and CDR2 FVKESK. CDR3: CASSQDLRTGGVYGYTF. The CDR3 nucleotides are TGTGCCAGCAGCCAAGATTTACGGACAGGGGGCGTTTATGGCTACACCTTC.

The V and J genes are TRBV7-9 and TRBJ1-1; tentative D call: TRBD1 (5 bases). Germline CDR1 and CDR2: SEHNR and FQNEAQ (reference sequence). Trimming left V 8 bases short and J 3 bases short, with 10 bases between. CDR3 length: 12 residues. CDR3: CASRQGYTEAFF. For the CDR3, the DNA is TGTGCCAGCCGTCAGGGCTACACTGAAGCTTTCTTT.

This chain joins TRBV9 and TRBJ2-1, with 15 bases identical to TRBD2. Germline-derived CDR1 and CDR2 are SGDLS and YYNGEE. J gave up 8 bases and V 3 bases, and 6 bases lay outside the gene matches. There are 16 residues in the CDR3. DNA of the CDR3: TGTGCCAGCAGCGCTCGGACTAGCGGGGGGGCCGATGAGCAGTTCTTC. Amino acid sequence: CASSARTSGGADEQFF.